Following are 10 T cell receptor beta chains from one sample sequenced in a study of T cell changes during pregnancy in multiple sclerosis. Some clones are missing from TCRdb's copy, which holds only in-frame ones; the method was immunoSEQ multiplex PCR. This sample has over 25,000 clones, with 80% to 90% found just once. Sequencing used CD8+ T cells from peripheral blood mononuclear cells, obtained in the second trimester of pregnancy. All receptors come from a female donor with multiple sclerosis, enrolled in a pregnancy study.

This clone was seen only once. The chain employs TRBV19 and TRBJ2-5, with D maybe TRBD1 (5 bases). The germline CDR1 and CDR2 sequences are LNHDA and SQIVND (reference sequence). The V end was cut by 4 bases, the J end by 0 bases, with 12 bases between. CDR3 length: 15 amino acids. CDR3 nucleotide sequence: TGTGCCAGTAGTACTTCAGGGTCGTACCAAGAGACCCAGTACTTC. Protein product: CASSTSGSYQETQYF.

The genes are TRBV9 and TRBJ2-5; 7 bases match TRBD1. Losses at the gene ends were 0 bases for V and 7 bases for J; bases not matched to a gene: 12. This CDR3 contains 16 residues. Germline CDR1 reads SGDLS; CDR2 reads YYNGEE. In DNA, the CDR3 is TGTGCCAGCAGCGTAGAGCCCAACAGGGGAGAGGGGACCCAGTACTTC. Its translation: CASSVEPNRGEGTQYF.

Only one count was recorded for this clone. This rearrangement joins TRBV4-3 to TRBJ2-1, with D tentatively TRBD2 (6 bases). Per germline, CDR1 LGHNA and CDR2 YSLEER. Trimming left V 5 bases short and J 5 bases short, with 13 bases between. The CDR3 runs to 14 residues. CDR3 loop: CASSVGGGNNEQFF. CDR3 DNA: TGCGCCAGCAGCGTCGGGGGAGGAAACAATGAGCAGTTCTTC.

The CDR3 is CAILDLDRGQGGDTEAFF. CDR3 nucleotides: TGTGCCATCCTCGATTTGGACAGGGGGCAAGGGGGTGACACTGAAGCTTTCTTT. The chain carries TRBV10-3 and TRBJ1-1; TRBD1 aligns across 11 bases. J lost 3 bases, V lost 8 bases, and 17 bases had no gene match. Looked up from germline, CDR1 is ENHRY and CDR2 is SYGVKD. The CDR3 consists of 18 residues.

Here the CDR3 DNA reads TGTGCTAGTGGTTTGGTATTATACAATGAGCAGTTCTTC. Translated, it gives CASGLVLYNEQFF. The rearrangement joins TRBV12-5 to TRBJ2-1; D uncertain. This CDR3 is 13 amino acids long. Germline V gene sequence: CDR1 LGHNT, CDR2 FRNRAP. V lost 0 bases, J lost 4 bases, and 4 bases lay in between.

This clone was observed a single time. CDR3 protein: CASSEVQVWDEQYF. The CDR3 DNA is TGTGCCAGCAGTGAGGTGCAGGTTTGGGACGAGCAGTACTTC. This sequence joins TRBV6-1 and TRBJ2-7; D unclear. The CDR3 is 14 amino acids. Trimming shortened V by 3 bases and J by 5 bases, and 14 bases separated the two germline ends. Germline V gene sequence: CDR1 MNHNS, CDR2 SASEGT.

The V gene is TRBV2, the J gene TRBJ1-1; 9 bases fit TRBD1. J lost 1 base, V lost 2 bases, and 8 bases had no gene match. Germline V gene lookup returns CDR1 SNHLY and CDR2 FYNNEI. There are 17 residues in the CDR3. CDR3 sequence reads: CASSEPGQGGTNTEAFF. The CDR3 nucleotides are TGTGCCAGCAGTGAACCGGGACAGGGAGGGACGAACACTGAAGCTTTCTTT.

The chain has TRBV28 and TRBJ2-3; D is undetermined. The CDR3 runs to 14 residues. Germline V gene sequence: CDR1 MDHEN, CDR2 SYDVKM. Trimming cost V 4 bases and J 2 bases, with 10 bases left between them. The CDR3 DNA reads as TGTGCCAGCAGTTCACAGCTTTTCACAGATACGCAGTATTTT. It is translated as CASSSQLFTDTQYF.

The V call is TRBV9, the J call TRBJ1-1, with D tentatively TRBD1 (5 bases). V shed 6 bases and J shed 0 bases, with 12 bases lying between them. Looked up from germline, CDR1 is SGDLS and CDR2 is YYNGEE. The CDR3 length is 14 residues. The CDR3 nucleotides read TGTGCCAGCACCACGACAGTGATGAACACTGAAGCTTTCTTT. Translation: CASTTTVMNTEAFF.

This chain connects TRBV6-6 to TRBJ1-4; the match to TRBD1 covers 8 bases. V shed 4 bases, J shed 8 bases, and the junction held 9 bases outside the gene matches. The CDR3 consists of 15 residues. Germline V gene lookup returns CDR1 MNHNY and CDR2 SVGAGI (reference sequence). The CDR3 coding sequence is TGTGCCAGCAGTTTCCCGACAGGGGTGGAGGAAAAACTGTTTTTT. Translation: CASSFPTGVEEKLFF.